The 10 T cell receptor beta chains below come from one sample, sequenced in a study of blood T cell repertoires in COVID-19. Libraries were prepared by immunoSEQ multiplex PCR; TCRdb keeps only in-frame clonotypes and omits some of them. The data hold around 150,000 clones, with about 83% observed a single time. Sequenced: peripheral blood. Receptors were obtained from a woman in her 40s with acute or convalescent COVID-19.

This chain connects TRBV7-2 to TRBJ2-6, with TRBD2 matching over 7 bases. CDR1 and CDR2 from the germline V gene are SGHTA and FQGNSA. J lost 2 bases, V lost 8 bases, and 9 bases had no gene match. The CDR3 is 16 residues long. The CDR3 here is CASSWGGSTGANVLTF. CDR3 bases: TGTGCCAGCTCTTGGGGGGGTAGTACTGGGGCCAACGTCCTGACTTTC.

The chain uses TRBV6-1 and TRBJ2-7, with D unresolved. This CDR3 spans 16 amino acids. V was shortened by 2 bases and J by 0 bases, with 14 bases between the two germline ends. The germline gives CDR1 MNHNS, CDR2 SASEGT. Here the CDR3 DNA reads TGTGCCAGCAGTGAATGGGCAGGCTTCAGCTCCTACGAGCAGTACTTC. Amino acid sequence: CASSEWAGFSSYEQYF.

V is TRBV5-1 and J is TRBJ2-3; 13 bases align to TRBD2. Germline V gene data show CDR1 as SGHRS and CDR2 as YFSETQ. The CDR3 has 18 residues. Trimming took 4 bases from V and 2 from J; bases not matched to a gene: 10. The CDR3 region has the DNA TGCGCCAGCAGCCCACAACCGGGACTAGCGGGGATCACAGATACGCAGTATTTT. Translated: CASSPQPGLAGITDTQYF.

The rearrangement uses TRBV7-9 and TRBJ2-1; unclear D gene. The CDR3 runs 14 residues. V lost 5 bases to trimming and J lost 0 bases, with 8 bases between them. Germline CDR1 and CDR2: SEHNR and FQNEAQ (reference sequence). CDR3 DNA: TGTGCCAGCAGCCCCCCTAACTCCTACAATGAGCAGTTCTTC. Translated, it gives CASSPPNSYNEQFF. Full variable domain (outside the CDR3, taken from reference TRBV7-9 and TRBJ2-1): DTGVSQNPRHKITKRGQNVTFRCDPISEHNRLYWYRQTLGQGPEFLTYFQNEAQLEKSRLLSDRFSAERPKGSFSTLEIQRTEQGDSAMYLCASSPPNSYNEQFFGPGTRLTVL.

The chain uses TRBV10-3 and TRBJ2-2; maybe TRBD2 (6 bases). The V gene's germline CDR1 is ENHRY and CDR2 SYGVKD. V lost 10 bases to trimming and J lost 3 bases, with 15 bases between them. There are 14 residues in the CDR3. CDR3 sequence reads: CATSGGVDTGELFF. The CDR3 DNA reads as TGTGCCACTTCGGGCGGGGTCGACACCGGGGAGCTGTTTTTT.

This clone appeared a few times. This chain joins TRBV3-1 (or the pseudogene TRBV3-2) and TRBJ2-5, with 16 bases matching TRBD2. V was pared by 4 bases and J by 4 bases, with 3 bases of the junction left unmatched. Germline V gene lookup returns CDR1 LGHDT and CDR2 YNNKEL (reference sequence). This CDR3 contains 16 residues. The CDR3 reads CASSLGLAGGRETQYF. CDR3 nucleotides: TGTGCCAGCAGCCTGGGACTAGCGGGGGGGCGAGAGACCCAGTACTTC.

This rearrangement joins TRBV6-2 or TRBV6-3 to TRBJ1-2; no clear D gene. There are 13 residues in the CDR3. V was pared by 6 bases and J by 8 bases, with 16 bases between. Germline-derived CDR1 and CDR2 are MNHEY and SVGEGT. DNA for the CDR3: TGTGCCAGCAGCCCCGGGCCTCGGAGGGGCTACACCTTC. It specifies CASSPGPRRGYTF.

This rearrangement joins TRBV11-2 to TRBJ1-1; D is unresolved. V was pared by 3 bases and J by 1 base, with 12 bases between. CDR1 is SGHAT and CDR2 is FQNNGV in the germline V gene. This CDR3 is 15 amino acids long. CDR3 sequence (DNA): TGTGCCAGCAGCTTTTGGAGGCTGTGGAACACTGAAGCTTTCTTT. Protein: CASSFWRLWNTEAFF.

This clone appeared a few times. V is TRBV19 and J is TRBJ2-3; D gene unclear. V was trimmed by 0 bases and J by 0 bases, leaving 4 bases between them. The CDR3 contains 14 residues. Germline V lookup: CDR1 LNHDA, CDR2 SQIVND (reference sequence). The DNA of the CDR3 is TGTGCCAGTAGTATAGAGGGCAGCACAGATACGCAGTATTTT. Amino acid sequence: CASSIEGSTDTQYF. The full variable domain, its missing parts supplied by reference TRBV19 and TRBJ2-3, is DGGITQSPKYLFRKEGQNVTLSCEQNLNHDAMYWYRQDPGQGLRLIYYSQIVNDFQKGDIAEGYSVSREKKESFPLTVTSAQKNPTAFYLCASSIEGSTDTQYFGPGTRLTVL.

The chain has TRBV6-4 and TRBJ2-1; TRBD2 is a possible D gene (6 bases). The V gene's germline CDR1 is MRHNA and CDR2 SNTAGT. The CDR3 spans 15 residues. With 4 bases removed from V and 0 bases from J, the gap between germline ends came to 10 bases. This CDR3 reads CASSASVSSYNEQFF. Written as DNA, the CDR3 is TGTGCCAGCAGTGCTAGCGTCAGCTCCTACAATGAGCAGTTCTTC.